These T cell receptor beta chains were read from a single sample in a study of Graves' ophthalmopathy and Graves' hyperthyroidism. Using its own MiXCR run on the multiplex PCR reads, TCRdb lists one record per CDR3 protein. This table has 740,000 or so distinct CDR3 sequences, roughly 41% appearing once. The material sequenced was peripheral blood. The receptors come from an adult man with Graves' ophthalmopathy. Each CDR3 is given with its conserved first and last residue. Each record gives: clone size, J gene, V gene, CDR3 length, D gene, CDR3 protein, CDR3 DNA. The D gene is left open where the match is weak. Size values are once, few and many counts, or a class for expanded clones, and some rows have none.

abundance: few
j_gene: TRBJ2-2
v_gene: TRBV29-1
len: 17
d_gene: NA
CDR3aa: CSVEDVKTETNTGELFF
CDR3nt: TGCAGCGTTGAAGACGTTAAGACAGAAACGAACACCGGGGAGCTGTTTTTT

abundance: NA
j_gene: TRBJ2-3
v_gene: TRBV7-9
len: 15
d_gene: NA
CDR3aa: CASSLMAGHTDTQYF
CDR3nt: TGTGCCAGCAGCTTAATGGCGGGGCACACAGATACGCAGTATTTT

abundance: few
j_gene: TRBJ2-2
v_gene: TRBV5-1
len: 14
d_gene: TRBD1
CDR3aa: CASSVRDRAGELFF
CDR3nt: TGCGCCAGCAGCGTCCGGGACAGGGCCGGGGAGCTGTTTTTT

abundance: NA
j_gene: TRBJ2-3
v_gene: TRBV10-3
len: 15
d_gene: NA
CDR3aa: CAISDRLPSTDTQYF
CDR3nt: TGTGCCATCAGCGACCGACTGCCCTCCACAGATACGCAGTATTTT

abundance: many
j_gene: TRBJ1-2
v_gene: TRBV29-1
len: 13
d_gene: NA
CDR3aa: CSVDGRPLYGYTF
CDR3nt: TGCAGCGTTGACGGCAGGCCTCTCTATGGCTACACCTTC

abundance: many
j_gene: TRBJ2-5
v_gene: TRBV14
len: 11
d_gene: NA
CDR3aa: CASSAQEIQYF
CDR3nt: TGTGCCAGCAGCGCACAAGAGATCCAGTACTTC

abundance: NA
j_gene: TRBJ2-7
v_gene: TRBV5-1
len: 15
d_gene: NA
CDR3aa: CASSSGDRETGEQYF
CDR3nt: TGCGCCAGCAGCTCGGGAGACAGGGAAACGGGCGAGCAGTACTTC

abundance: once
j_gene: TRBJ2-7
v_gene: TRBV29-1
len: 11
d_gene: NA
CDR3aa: CSPPVNYEQYF
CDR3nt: TGCAGCCCACCCGTCAATTACGAGCAGTACTTC

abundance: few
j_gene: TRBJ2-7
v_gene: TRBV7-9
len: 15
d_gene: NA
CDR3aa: CASSPTQGLVDEQYF
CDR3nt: TGTGCCAGCAGTCCTACCCAGGGCTTGGTAGACGAGCAGTACTTC

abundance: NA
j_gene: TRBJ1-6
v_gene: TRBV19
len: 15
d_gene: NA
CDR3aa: CASSQGGVYNSPLHF
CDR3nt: TGTGCCAGTAGCCAAGGCGGAGTATATAATTCACCCCTCCACTTT

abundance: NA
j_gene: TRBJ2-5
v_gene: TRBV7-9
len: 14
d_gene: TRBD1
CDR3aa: CASSLWTGGETQYF
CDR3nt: TGTGCCAGCAGCTTGTGGACAGGGGGCGAGACCCAGTACTTC

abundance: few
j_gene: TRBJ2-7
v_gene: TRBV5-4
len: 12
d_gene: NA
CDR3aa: CASSLSDEEQYF
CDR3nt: TGTGCCAGCAGCTTGTCCGATGAAGAGCAGTACTTC

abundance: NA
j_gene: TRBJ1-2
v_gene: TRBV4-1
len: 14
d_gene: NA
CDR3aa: CASSLPGVPYGYTF
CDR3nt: TGCGCCAGCAGCCTCCCAGGGGTTCCCTATGGCTACACCTTC

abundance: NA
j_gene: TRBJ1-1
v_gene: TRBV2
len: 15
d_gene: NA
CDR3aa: CASSAEGFMNTEAFF
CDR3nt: TGTGCCAGCAGCGCAGAAGGCTTCATGAACACTGAAGCTTTCTTT

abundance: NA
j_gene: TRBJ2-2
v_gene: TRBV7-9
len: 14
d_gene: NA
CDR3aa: CASSPGPADRELFF
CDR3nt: TGTGCCAGCAGCCCGGGACCGGCGGACCGGGAGCTGTTTTTT

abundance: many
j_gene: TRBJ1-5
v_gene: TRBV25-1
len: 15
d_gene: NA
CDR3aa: CASSEGQWENQPQHF
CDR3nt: TGTGCCAGCAGTGAAGGGCAGTGGGAAAATCAGCCCCAGCATTTT

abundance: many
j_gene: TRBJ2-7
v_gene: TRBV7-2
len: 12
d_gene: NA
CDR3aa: CASSPYYHEQYF
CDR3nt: TGTGCCAGCAGCCCCTACTACCACGAGCAGTACTTC

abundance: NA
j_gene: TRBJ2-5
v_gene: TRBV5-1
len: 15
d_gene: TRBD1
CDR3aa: CASNIRQGAAETQYF
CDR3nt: TGCGCCAGCAACATCCGACAGGGGGCTGCGGAGACCCAGTACTTC

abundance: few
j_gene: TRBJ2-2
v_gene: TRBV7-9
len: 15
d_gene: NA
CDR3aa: CASSPQGGNTGELFF
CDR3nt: TGTGCCAGCAGTCCTCAGGGGGGGAACACCGGGGAGCTGTTTTTT

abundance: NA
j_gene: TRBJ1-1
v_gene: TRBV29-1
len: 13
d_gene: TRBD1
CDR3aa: CSVKGQWNTEAFF
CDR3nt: TGCAGCGTGAAGGGACAGTGGAACACTGAAGCTTTCTTT

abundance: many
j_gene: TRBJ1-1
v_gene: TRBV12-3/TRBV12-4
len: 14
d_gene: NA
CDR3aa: CASSVRGSNTEAFF
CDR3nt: TGTGCCAGCAGTGTCCGGGGCTCGAACACTGAAGCTTTCTTT

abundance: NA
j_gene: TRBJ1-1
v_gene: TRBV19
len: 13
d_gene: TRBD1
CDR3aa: CASSMTGATEAFF
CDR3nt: TGTGCCAGTAGTATGACAGGGGCCACTGAAGCTTTCTTT

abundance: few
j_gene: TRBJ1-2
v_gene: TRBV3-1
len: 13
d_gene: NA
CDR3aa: CASSPDLSFGYTF
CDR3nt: TGTGCCAGCAGCCCCGATCTGTCTTTTGGCTACACCTTC

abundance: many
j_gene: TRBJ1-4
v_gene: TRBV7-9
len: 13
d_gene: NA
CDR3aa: CASRRWEGEKLFF
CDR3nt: TGTGCCAGCCGTAGGTGGGAAGGGGAAAAACTGTTTTTT

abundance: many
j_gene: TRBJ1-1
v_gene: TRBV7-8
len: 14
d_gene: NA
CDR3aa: CASSLVRTQGEAFF
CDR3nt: TGTGCCAGCAGCTTAGTTAGGACACAGGGAGAAGCTTTCTTT

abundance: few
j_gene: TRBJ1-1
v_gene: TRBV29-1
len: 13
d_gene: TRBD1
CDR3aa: CSAPGQANTEAFF
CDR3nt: TGCAGCGCACCGGGACAGGCTAACACTGAAGCTTTCTTT

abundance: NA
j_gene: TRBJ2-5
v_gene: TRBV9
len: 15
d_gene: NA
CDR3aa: CASSVAWGSQETQYF
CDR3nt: TGTGCCAGCAGCGTAGCCTGGGGGTCCCAAGAGACCCAGTACTTC

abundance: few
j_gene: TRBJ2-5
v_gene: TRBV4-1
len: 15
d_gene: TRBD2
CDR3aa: CASSQQTSGEETQYF
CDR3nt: TGCGCCAGCAGCCAACAAACTAGCGGGGAAGAGACCCAGTACTTC

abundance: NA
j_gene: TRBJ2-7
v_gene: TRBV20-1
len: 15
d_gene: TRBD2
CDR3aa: CSAQRGLAGSYEQYF
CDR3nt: TGCAGTGCTCAACGGGGACTAGCGGGATCTTACGAGCAGTACTTC

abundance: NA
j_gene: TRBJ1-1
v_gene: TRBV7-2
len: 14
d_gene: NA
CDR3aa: CASSFRGQPNEAFF
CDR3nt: TGTGCCAGCAGCTTCAGAGGGCAGCCTAATGAAGCTTTCTTT

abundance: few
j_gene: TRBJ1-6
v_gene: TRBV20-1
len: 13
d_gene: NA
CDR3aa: CSAENSYNSPLHF
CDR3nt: TGCAGTGCCGAGAACAGTTATAATTCACCCCTCCACTTT

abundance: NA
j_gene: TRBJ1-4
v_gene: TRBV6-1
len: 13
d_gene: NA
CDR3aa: CASSPGPEEKLFF
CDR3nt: TGTGCCAGCAGTCCGGGCCCGGAGGAAAAACTGTTTTTT

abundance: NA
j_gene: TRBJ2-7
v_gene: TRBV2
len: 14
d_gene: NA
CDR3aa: CASSAQAGSYEQYF
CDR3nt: TGTGCCAGCAGTGCACAGGCCGGCTCCTACGAGCAGTACTTC

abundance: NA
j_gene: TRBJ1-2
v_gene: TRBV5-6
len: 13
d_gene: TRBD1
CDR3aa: CASSFGQGISYTF
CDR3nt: TGTGCCAGCAGCTTTGGACAGGGAATATCCTACACCTTC

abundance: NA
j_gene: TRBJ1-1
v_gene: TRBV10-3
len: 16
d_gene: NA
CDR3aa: CASSYLRLEPYTEAFF
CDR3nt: TGTGCCAGCAGTTACCTTCGTTTGGAACCTTACACTGAAGCTTTCTTT

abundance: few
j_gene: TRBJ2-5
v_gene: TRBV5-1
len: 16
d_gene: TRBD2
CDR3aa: CASSLDPAGATRPQYF
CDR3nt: TGCGCCAGCAGCTTGGACCCAGCGGGAGCCACCCGACCCCAGTACTTC

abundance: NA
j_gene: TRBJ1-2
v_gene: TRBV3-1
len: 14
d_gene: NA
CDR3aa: CASTLGRGENGYTF
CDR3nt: TGTGCCAGCACCCTAGGGAGGGGGGAGAATGGCTACACCTTC

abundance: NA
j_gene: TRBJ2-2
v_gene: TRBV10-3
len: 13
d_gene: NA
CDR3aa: CATRNRNTGELFF
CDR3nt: TGTGCCACTAGAAACAGGAACACCGGGGAGCTGTTTTTT

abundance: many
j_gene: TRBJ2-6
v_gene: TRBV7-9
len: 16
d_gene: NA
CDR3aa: CASSLRRGPGANVLTF
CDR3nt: TGTGCCAGCAGCTTACGGCGCGGGCCTGGGGCCAACGTCCTGACTTTC

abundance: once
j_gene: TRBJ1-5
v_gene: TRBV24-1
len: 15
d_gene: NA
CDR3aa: CATSYPGARPQPQHF
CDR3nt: TGTGCCACCAGTTACCCGGGGGCGCGTCCTCAGCCCCAGCATTTT

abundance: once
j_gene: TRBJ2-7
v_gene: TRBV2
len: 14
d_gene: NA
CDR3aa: CASSLLGFSYEQYF
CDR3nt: TGTGCCAGCAGCTTACTAGGTTTCTCCTACGAGCAGTACTTC

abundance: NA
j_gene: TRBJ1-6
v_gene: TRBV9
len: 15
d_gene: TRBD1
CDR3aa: CASSLGDREGSPLHF
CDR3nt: TGTGCCAGCAGCTTGGGGGACAGGGAAGGTTCACCCCTCCACTTT

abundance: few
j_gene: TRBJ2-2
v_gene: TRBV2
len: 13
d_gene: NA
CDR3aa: CASSEWVYAELFF
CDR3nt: TGTGCCAGCAGTGAATGGGTTTACGCGGAGCTGTTTTTT

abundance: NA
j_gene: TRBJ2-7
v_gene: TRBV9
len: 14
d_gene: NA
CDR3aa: CASSVGLGVYEQYF
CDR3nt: TGTGCCAGCAGCGTAGGGCTGGGGGTCTACGAGCAGTACTTC

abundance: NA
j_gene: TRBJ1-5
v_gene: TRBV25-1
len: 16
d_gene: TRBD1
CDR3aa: CASSVETGDYNQPQHF
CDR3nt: TGTGCCAGCAGTGTAGAGACAGGGGATTACAATCAGCCCCAGCATTTT

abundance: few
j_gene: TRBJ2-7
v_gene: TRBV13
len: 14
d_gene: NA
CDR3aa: CASSSGRTTYEQYF
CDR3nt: TGTGCCAGCAGCTCGGGACGGACGACCTACGAGCAGTACTTC

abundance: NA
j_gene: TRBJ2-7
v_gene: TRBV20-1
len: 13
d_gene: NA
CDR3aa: CSASRDGGYEQYF
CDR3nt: TGCAGTGCTAGTAGGGACGGTGGTTACGAGCAGTACTTC

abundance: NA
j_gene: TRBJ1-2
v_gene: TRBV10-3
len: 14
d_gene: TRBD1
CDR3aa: CAISALTGGDGYTF
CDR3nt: TGTGCCATCAGTGCACTGACAGGGGGCGATGGCTACACCTTC

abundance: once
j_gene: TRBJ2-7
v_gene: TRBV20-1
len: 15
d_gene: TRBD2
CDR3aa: CSAGEGTSGREEQYF
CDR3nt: TGCAGTGCTGGAGAGGGGACTAGCGGGAGGGAAGAGCAGTACTTC

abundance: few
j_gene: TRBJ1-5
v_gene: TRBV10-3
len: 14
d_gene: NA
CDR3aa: CASSEMGLTEPQHF
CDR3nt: TGTGCCAGCAGTGAGATGGGGTTGACGGAGCCCCAGCATTTT

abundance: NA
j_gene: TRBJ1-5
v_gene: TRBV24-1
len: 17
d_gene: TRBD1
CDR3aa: CATSDPGTGAPGQPQHF
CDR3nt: TGTGCCACCAGTGACCCAGGGACAGGGGCTCCTGGTCAGCCCCAGCATTTT

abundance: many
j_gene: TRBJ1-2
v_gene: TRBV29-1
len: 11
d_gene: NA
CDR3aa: CSVEGGAGYTF
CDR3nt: TGCAGCGTCGAAGGGGGTGCTGGCTACACCTTC

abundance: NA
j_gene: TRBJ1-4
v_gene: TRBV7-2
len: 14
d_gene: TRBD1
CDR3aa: CASSSQTGGGKLFF
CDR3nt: TGTGCCAGCAGCTCCCAGACAGGGGGCGGAAAACTGTTTTTT

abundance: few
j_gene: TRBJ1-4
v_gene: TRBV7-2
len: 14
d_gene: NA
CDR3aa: CASSAGLANEKLFF
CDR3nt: TGTGCCAGCAGCGCCGGACTAGCGAATGAAAAACTGTTTTTT

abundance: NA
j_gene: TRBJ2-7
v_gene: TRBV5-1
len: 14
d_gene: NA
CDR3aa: CASSLLQGPYEQYF
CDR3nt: TGCGCCAGCAGCTTGTTACAGGGCCCCTACGAGCAGTACTTC

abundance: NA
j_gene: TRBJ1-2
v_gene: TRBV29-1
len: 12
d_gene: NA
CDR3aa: CSVDATNYGHTF
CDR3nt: TGCAGCGTCGACGCGACTAACTATGGCCACACCTTC

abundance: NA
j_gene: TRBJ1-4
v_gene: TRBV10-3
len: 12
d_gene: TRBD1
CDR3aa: CATGDRVEKLFF
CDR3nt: TGTGCCACAGGGGACAGGGTTGAAAAACTGTTTTTT

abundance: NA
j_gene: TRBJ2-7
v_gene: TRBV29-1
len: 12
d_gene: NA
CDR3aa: CSSPTVWNEQYF
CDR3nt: TGCAGCTCACCAACAGTCTGGAACGAGCAGTACTTC

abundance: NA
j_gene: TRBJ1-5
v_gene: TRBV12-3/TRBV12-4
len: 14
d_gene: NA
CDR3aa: CASSPNSVNQPQHF
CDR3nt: TGTGCCAGCAGTCCCAACTCGGTAAATCAGCCCCAGCATTTT

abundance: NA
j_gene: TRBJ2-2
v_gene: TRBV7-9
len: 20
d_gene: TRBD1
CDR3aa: CASSGEMVHRGLRRSGELFF
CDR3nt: TGCGCCAGCAGCGGGGAGATGGTACACAGGGGGCTTAGAAGATCCGGGGAGCTGTTTTTT